This paragraph reports one T cell receptor beta chain. V lost 6 bases, J lost 7 bases, and 8 bases stayed unmatched. This CDR3 is 14 amino acids long. CDR1 and CDR2 from the germline V gene are SNHLY and FYNNEI. The record originates from a study of blood T cell repertoires in COVID-19. Overall study context: Specimens from acute and convalescent COVID-19 originated in the United States, Italy and Spain. T cells, B-cell-depleted T cells, or PBMCs provided the cDNA or gDNA that served as material.

Authors' analysis steps: Reference gene primer amplification gave nucleated cell count estimates. Profiling relied on immunoSEQ multiplex PCR, and the TCRdb table lists in-frame clones only, not all of them. V, J and clone size were drawn from that table, and D and trimming were deduced from the DNA. The sample lists roughly 38,000 clones, 75% to 80% occurring once. The chain uses TRBV2 and TRBJ1-5; 8 nucleotides align to TRBD1. The clonotype comes from a man between 65 and 79 years old with active or convalescent COVID-19. Input material: peripheral blood. The CDR3 loop is CASSQTGVRQPQHF. The DNA for the CDR3 is TGTGCCAGCAGCCAGACAGGGGTGCGGCAGCCCCAGCATTTT.